Each of the 26 T cell receptor beta chains below was sequenced from the same sample in a study of T cell changes during pregnancy in multiple sclerosis. The repertoire was sequenced with immunoSEQ multiplex PCR; TCRdb's copy has only in-frame clones and lacks some. Of 40,000 to 60,000 clones listed, roughly 92% were seen once; the top ten hold 0.67%. The starting material was CD4+ T cells from peripheral blood mononuclear cells, obtained in the third trimester of pregnancy. The source is a female donor with multiple sclerosis, enrolled in a pregnancy study.

This chain connects TRBV14 to TRBJ2-1; perhaps TRBD2 as D (6 bases). Germline assignment: CDR1 SGHDN and CDR2 FVKESK. The V end was cut by 1 base, the J end by 13 bases, with 11 bases between. This CDR3 has 12 amino acids. In nucleotides, the CDR3 is TGTGCCAGCAGCCAAGGCGGGGCCAAACAGTTCTTC. Translating it yields CASSQGGAKQFF.

This chain connects TRBV2 to TRBJ2-1, with 7 bases identical to TRBD1. V lost 11 bases, J lost 9 bases, and 16 bases stayed unmatched. The germline V gene encodes CDR1 SNHLY and CDR2 FYNNEI. This CDR3 spans 14 amino acids. CDR3 loop: CAGAQQGPRGEQFF. CDR3 nucleotide sequence: TGTGCCGGAGCTCAACAGGGGCCAAGGGGTGAGCAGTTCTTC.

J is TRBJ2-1 and V is TRBV5-1, with D possibly TRBD2 on 5 matching bases. In germline, CDR1 is SGHRS, CDR2 YFSETQ. Deletions cut 4 bases from V and 8 bases from J, with 10 bases between. This CDR3 is 12 amino acids long. The CDR3 spells CASSVEGDEQFF. CDR3 nucleotide sequence: TGCGCCAGCAGCGTAGAGGGCGATGAGCAGTTCTTC. Supplemented by reference TRBV5-1 and TRBJ2-1, the full variable domain reads KAGVTQTPRYLIKTRGQQVTLSCSPISGHRSVSWYQQTPGQGLQFLFEYFSETQRNKGNFPGRFSGRQFSNSRSEMNVSTLELGDSALYLCASSVEGDEQFFGPGTRLTVL.

This clone was detected only once. The chain is built from TRBV15 and TRBJ1-5; possible D gene TRBD1, 6 bases. The CDR3 is made up of 15 amino acids. The germline gives CDR1 LNHNV, CDR2 YYDKDF (reference sequence). The V and J ends lost 0 bases and 9 bases respectively, with 15 bases between them. The DNA for the CDR3 is TGTGCCACCAGCAGAGAACGACAGGTGGTTTGGCCCCAGCATTTT. Translation gives CATSRERQVVWPQHF.

The chain recombines TRBV5-1 with TRBJ2-1, with TRBD2 matching 7 bases. Per the germline V gene, CDR1 is SGHRS and CDR2 is YFSETQ. The trim removed 0 bases at V and 0 bases at J, leaving 3 bases unmatched. The CDR3 has 16 amino acids. DNA of the CDR3: TGCGCCAGCAGCTTGGGAGTAGCGGGCTCCTACAATGAGCAGTTCTTC. This sequence encodes CASSLGVAGSYNEQFF.

This rearrangement joins TRBV9 to TRBJ1-2; D is ambiguous. Between the trimmed V and J ends, which lost 4 bases and 8 bases, there was a span of 9 bases. Looked up from germline, CDR1 is SGDLS and CDR2 is YYNGEE. CDR3 length: 11 residues. The CDR3 reads CASSPGIGYTF. The CDR3 DNA reads as TGTGCCAGCAGCCCCGGTATAGGCTACACCTTC.

V and J are TRBV4-2 and TRBJ2-1, with TRBD2 matching over 9 bases. CDR3 size: 17 residues. Germline V lookup: CDR1 LGHNA, CDR2 YNFKEQ. After removal of 0 bases from V and 9 bases from J, the junction contained 12 bases not matched to a gene. CDR3 in amino acids: CASSQDWAGGPLSEQFF. CDR3 in DNA: TGTGCCAGCAGCCAAGATTGGGCGGGAGGGCCTCTGAGTGAGCAGTTCTTC.

The chain combines TRBV6-5 with TRBJ2-3; D may be TRBD2 (7 bases). In germline, CDR1 is MNHEY, CDR2 SVGAGI. This CDR3 is 15 amino acids long. Trimming pared 2 bases from V and 4 bases from J, leaving 13 bases between. The CDR3 DNA is TGTGCCAGCAGTTACAACGGGGAGGGGGCAGATACGCAGTATTTT. Its protein product is CASSYNGEGADTQYF.

The V call is TRBV9, the J call TRBJ2-1; 8 nucleotides agree with TRBD2. V trimming: 0 bases; J trimming: 6 bases; junction bases outside the gene matches: 5. The CDR3 covers 15 residues. CDR1 SGDLS and CDR2 YYNGEE come from the germline V gene. The CDR3 bases are TGTGCCAGCAGCGTAGTCGGGAGGGCCGCCAATGAGCAGTTCTTC. Encoded protein: CASSVVGRAANEQFF.

The CDR3 nucleotides read TGTGCCAGCAGCACTAGCGGGAGCTACGAGCAGTACTTC. Protein sequence: CASSTSGSYEQYF. The rearrangement joins TRBV4-2 to TRBJ2-5, with 11 bases fitting TRBD2. The J call may be wrong; the DNA end is better matched by TRBJ2-7. The CDR3 runs 13 residues. Looked up from germline, CDR1 is LGHNA and CDR2 is YNFKEQ.

The V and J genes are TRBV21-1 and TRBJ2-1; no DNA check was done on the table's D call, TRBD2. TRBV21-1 is deemed a pseudogene. This CDR3 comprises 19 residues. The CDR3 region is CASSKDAGETSGSYNEQFF. The DNA of the CDR3 is TGTGCCAGCAGCAAAGACGCAGGGGAGACTAGCGGGAGCTACAATGAGCAGTTCTTC.

The V and J genes are TRBV4-1 and TRBJ2-7; a weak D match, TRBD2 (6 bases). Between the trimmed V and J ends, which lost 3 bases and 1 base, there was a span of 7 bases. CDR3 length: 13 amino acids. Germline CDR1 is MGHRA and CDR2 is YSYEKL. The DNA of the CDR3 is TGCGCCAGCAGCCAGAGCGGGTCCTACGAGCAGTACTTC. Amino acid sequence: CASSQSGSYEQYF.

This chain links TRBV7-9 with TRBJ2-7, with D possibly TRBD2 on 5 matching bases. V was trimmed by 6 bases and J by 0 bases, leaving 9 bases between them. The CDR3 length is 13 residues. Germline V lookup: CDR1 SEHNR, CDR2 FQNEAQ (reference sequence). CDR3 region: CASSQGLSYEQYF. The CDR3 DNA reads as TGTGCCAGCAGTCAAGGACTCTCCTACGAGCAGTACTTC.

The table lists this clone with a count of one. This chain joins TRBV7-2 and TRBJ1-5, with D tentatively TRBD1 (5 bases). V lost 5 bases to trimming and J lost 7 bases, with 12 bases between them. Germline CDR1 and CDR2: SGHTA and FQGNSA. There are 13 residues in the CDR3. CDR3: CASSPGFNQPQHF. CDR3 coding DNA: TGTGCCAGCAGCCCAGGGTTCAACCAGCCCCAGCATTTT. Variable domain in full (rest from reference TRBV7-2 and TRBJ1-5): GAGVSQSPSNKVTEKGKDVELRCDPISGHTALYWYRQSLGQGLEFLIYFQGNSAPDKSGLPSDRFSAERTGGSVSTLTIQRTQQEDSAVYLCASSPGFNQPQHFGDGTRLSIL.

The rearrangement joins TRBV9 to TRBJ2-3; 12 positions match TRBD2. Trimming took 4 bases from V and 7 from J; bases not matched to a gene: 19. CDR3 length: 19 residues. Germline-derived CDR1 and CDR2 are SGDLS and YYNGEE. CDR3 in amino acids: CASSPGGLAGGLGRNTQYF. Written as DNA, the CDR3 is TGTGCCAGCAGCCCAGGTGGGCTAGCGGGAGGGCTGGGTCGGAATACGCAGTATTTT.

CDR3 region: CASSLLDRGLNGYTF. The CDR3 nucleotides are TGTGCCAGCAGTTTATTGGACAGGGGTTTAAATGGCTACACCTTC. The chain joins TRBV28 to TRBJ1-2; TRBD1 aligns across 9 bases. The length of the CDR3 is 15 residues. Germline CDR1 and CDR2: MDHEN and SYDVKM. V shed 1 base, J shed 6 bases, and the junction held 6 bases outside the gene matches.

The chain carries TRBV30 and TRBJ2-7; TRBD2 matches at 8 bases. CDR3 length: 14 residues. CDR1 GTSNPN and CDR2 SVGIG come from the germline V gene (reference sequence). V dropped 0 bases and J dropped 4; count of bases not matched to a gene: 5. The CDR3 sequence is CAWSVGGTRYEQYF. The CDR3 DNA sequence: TGTGCCTGGAGTGTAGGCGGGACTAGATACGAGCAGTACTTC.

With regard to this clone: The same CDR3 can be traced to other DNA sequences in this sample. The V gene is TRBV28, the J gene TRBJ1-2; possible D gene TRBD1, 6 bases. Germline lookup yields CDR1 MDHEN and CDR2 SYDVKM. The CDR3 covers 12 residues. Trimming removed 3 bases at V and 8 bases at J, with 10 bases between. CDR3 DNA: TGTGCCAGCAGTTTGACAGGAGGCGGCTACACCTTC. Its translation is CASSLTGGGYTF.

V gene TRBV27 combines with J gene TRBJ2-3; 7 bases agree with TRBD1. Germline assignment: CDR1 MNHEY and CDR2 SMNVEV (reference sequence). V dropped 3 bases and J dropped 5; count of bases not matched to a gene: 5. The CDR3 contains 14 residues. The CDR3 is CASSLWAGGDTQYF. The CDR3 DNA reads TGTGCCAGCAGTTTGTGGGCAGGGGGAGATACGCAGTATTTT.

The chain links TRBV5-1 to TRBJ2-1; the D gene is possibly TRBD2 (6 bases). There are 15 residues in the CDR3. V was shortened by 4 bases and J by 6 bases, with 17 bases between the two germline ends. Germline assignment: CDR1 SGHRS and CDR2 YFSETQ. The CDR3 region is CASSHPGTPINEQFF. The CDR3 DNA reads TGCGCCAGCAGCCACCCCGGGACTCCCATCAATGAGCAGTTCTTC. The full variable domain, in which reference TRBV5-1 and TRBJ2-1 provide the parts outside the CDR3, is KAGVTQTPRYLIKTRGQQVTLSCSPISGHRSVSWYQQTPGQGLQFLFEYFSETQRNKGNFPGRFSGRQFSNSRSEMNVSTLELGDSALYLCASSHPGTPINEQFFGPGTRLTVL.

This sequence joins TRBV28 and TRBJ1-3, with TRBD1 matching over 9 bases. CDR1 MDHEN and CDR2 SYDVKM come from the germline V gene. With 6 bases clipped from V and 2 bases from J, the junction kept 11 bases outside the gene matches. There are 17 residues in the CDR3. This CDR3 reads CASSPATGGFPGNTIYF. For the CDR3, the DNA is TGTGCCAGCAGCCCCGCGACAGGGGGGTTTCCTGGAAACACCATATATTTT.

The chain has TRBV7-2 and TRBJ2-3; 12 bases fit TRBD2. Germline V gene sequence: CDR1 SGHTA, CDR2 FQGNSA. The trim removed 5 bases at V and 8 bases at J, leaving 8 bases unmatched. The CDR3 sequence is 15 residues long. CDR3 protein: CASSASGRARVTQYF. CDR3 DNA sequence: TGTGCCAGCAGCGCTAGCGGGAGGGCCCGGGTTACGCAGTATTTT.

The genes are TRBV5-1 and TRBJ2-1, with TRBD2 identical over 9 bases. Germline CDR1 is SGHRS and CDR2 is YFSETQ. The CDR3 is made up of 16 amino acids. V dropped 2 bases and J dropped 4; count of bases not matched to a gene: 7. The CDR3 is CASSLPPSGAYNEQFF. The CDR3 nucleotides are TGCGCCAGCAGCTTACCCCCTAGCGGGGCATACAATGAGCAGTTCTTC. Combining the CDR3 with reference TRBV5-1 and TRBJ2-1 gives the whole variable domain KAGVTQTPRYLIKTRGQQVTLSCSPISGHRSVSWYQQTPGQGLQFLFEYFSETQRNKGNFPGRFSGRQFSNSRSEMNVSTLELGDSALYLCASSLPPSGAYNEQFFGPGTRLTVL.

The V and J genes are TRBV18 and TRBJ2-6; D possibly corresponds to TRBD1 (5 bases). Trimming left V 0 bases short and J 4 bases short, with 10 bases between. The CDR3 sequence is 16 residues long. Germline V gives CDR1 KGHSH, CDR2 LQKENI. The chain's CDR3 is CASSPPTASGANVLTF. The CDR3 DNA reads as TGTGCCAGCTCACCACCGACAGCATCCGGGGCCAACGTCCTGACTTTC.

The rearrangement joins TRBV7-8 to TRBJ2-5, with 8 bases matching TRBD2. Germline CDR1 SGHVS, CDR2 FQNEAQ. The CDR3 has 15 amino acids. V lost 2 bases and J lost 3; bases outside the gene matches: 5. As DNA, the CDR3 is TGTGCCAGCAGCTTACGTCCAGCGGGAGAAGAGACCCAGTACTTC. Its translation: CASSLRPAGEETQYF.

V gene TRBV5-1 combines with J gene TRBJ2-7; TRBD2 is a possible D gene (5 bases). Per germline, CDR1 SGHRS and CDR2 YFSETQ. Between the trimmed V and J ends, which lost 4 bases and 2 bases, there was a span of 10 bases. This CDR3 is built from 13 residues. CDR3 residues: CASSTSGTYEQYF. CDR3 DNA: TGCGCCAGCAGCACGTCCGGGACCTACGAGCAGTACTTC. The full variable domain, rest sourced from reference TRBV5-1 and TRBJ2-7, is KAGVTQTPRYLIKTRGQQVTLSCSPISGHRSVSWYQQTPGQGLQFLFEYFSETQRNKGNFPGRFSGRQFSNSRSEMNVSTLELGDSALYLCASSTSGTYEQYFGPGTRLTVT.